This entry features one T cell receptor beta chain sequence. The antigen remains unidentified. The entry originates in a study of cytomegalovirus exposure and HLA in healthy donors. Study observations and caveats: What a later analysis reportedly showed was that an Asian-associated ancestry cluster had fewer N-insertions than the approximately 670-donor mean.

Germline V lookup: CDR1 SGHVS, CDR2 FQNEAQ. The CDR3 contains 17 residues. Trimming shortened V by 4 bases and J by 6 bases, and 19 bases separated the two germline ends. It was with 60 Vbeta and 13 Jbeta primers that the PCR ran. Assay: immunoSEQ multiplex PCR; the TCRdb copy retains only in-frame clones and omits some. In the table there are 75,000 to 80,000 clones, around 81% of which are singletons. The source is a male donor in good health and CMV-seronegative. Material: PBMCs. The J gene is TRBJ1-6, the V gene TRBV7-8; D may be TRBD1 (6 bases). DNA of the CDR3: TGTGCCAGCAGCTCGAACGTAAACCGGGACACTAATTCACCCCTCCACTTT. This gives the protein CASSSNVNRDTNSPLHF.